The text below deals with one TCR beta chain. Antigen specificity is unknown. The read ends 3 residues shy of where the CDR3 ends; the end is completed using the germline J gene. The data belong to a study of T cells in women clearing cervical HPV infection. Study-wide context: Case blood was drawn when the lesion was first found; control blood after infection became undetectable. For cases, blood was sampled a median approximately 150 days after lesion detection, interquartile range roughly 80 to 230 days.

Profiled with immunoSEQ multiplex PCR; TCRdb holds only in-frame clones, not every one. Its clone listing holds roughly 12,000 clones. Findings and caveats of the study: Cases and controls were distinguished at AUC about 0.79 by richness and V genes. CIN3+ cases had significantly higher TCR repertoire richness than controls, but evenness did not differ.

CDR3 size: 16 residues. With V trimmed by 4 bases and J by 0 bases, 7 bases remained unmatched. The germline V gene encodes CDR1 LNHDA and CDR2 SQIVND (reference sequence). Source material: blood buffy coat. This clonotype was sampled from a woman aged 18-70 years with a cervical HPV16 infection that either progressed to CIN3+ or cleared (not recorded which). This rearrangement joins TRBV19 to TRBJ2-3, with 7 bases that match TRBD2. The sequenced part of the CDR3 DNA is TGTGCCAGTAGTAAGGTCGGAGCGGGGAGCACAGATACG. Translated: CASSKVGAGSTDT. The whole CDR3 is CASSKVGAGSTDTQYF. The entire variable domain, with the rest obtained from reference TRBV19 and TRBJ2-3, is as follows: DGGITQSPKYLFRKEGQNVTLSCEQNLNHDAMYWYRQDPGQGLRLIYYSQIVNDFQKGDIAEGYSVSREKKESFPLTVTSAQKNPTAFYLCASSKVGAGSTDTQYFGPGTRLTVL.